One and the same sample provided the 8 T cell receptor beta chains below, sequenced in a study of radiation and T cells in renal cell carcinoma. Profiling relied on immunoSEQ multiplex PCR, and the TCRdb table lists in-frame clones only, not all of them. The sample lists about 150,000 clones; about 87% were seen once. Regarding time point: baseline pretreatment blood. Treatment noted: 15 Gy SBRT to primary tumor, nephrectomy 4 weeks later. The sequencing used blood, collected from a patient whose treatment included radiotherapy and nephrectomy. The receptor source for this set is a woman between 65 and 79 years old with renal cell carcinoma.

The chain couples TRBV5-1 to TRBJ2-4; TRBD1 agrees at 7 bases. V lost 0 bases and J lost 8; bases outside the gene matches: 8. The CDR3 sequence is 15 residues long. Germline V CDR1 and CDR2: SGHRS, YFSETQ. The CDR3 spells CASSLAGTDPYIQYF. For the CDR3, the DNA is TGCGCCAGCAGCTTGGCCGGGACAGACCCTTACATTCAGTACTTC.

This rearrangement joins TRBV5-1 to TRBJ2-1, with TRBD2 matching 8 bases. Germline trimming cut 4 bases from V and 5 bases from J; bases unmatched to any gene: 2. Per the germline V gene, CDR1 is SGHRS and CDR2 is YFSETQ. CDR3 length equals 13 residues. For the CDR3, the DNA is TGCGCCAGCAGCATAGCGGGGAACAATGAGCAGTTCTTC. Its translation is CASSIAGNNEQFF.

The chain links TRBV2 to TRBJ2-7; D is perhaps TRBD1 (6 bases). CDR1 and CDR2 (germline): SNHLY, FYNNEI. The length of the CDR3 is 15 residues. V lost 6 bases to trimming and J lost 2 bases, with 17 bases between them. The CDR3 DNA is TGTGCCAGCAGAGATTATACAGGGAAAACCTACGAGCAGTACTTC. It specifies CASRDYTGKTYEQYF.

The chain recombines TRBV7-2 with TRBJ1-1, with TRBD1 as a possible D gene (5 bases). V shed 4 bases and J shed 1 base, with 19 bases lying between them. CDR3 length: 17 residues. Germline lookup yields CDR1 SGHTA and CDR2 FQGNSA. DNA for the CDR3: TGTGCCAGCAGCTCTATGGGGTTCGGGGCAAAGAACACTGAAGCTTTCTTT. This codes for CASSSMGFGAKNTEAFF.

The chain uses TRBV6-1 and TRBJ1-1; 7 bases are a match to TRBD1. This CDR3 region has 16 residues. The ends lost 2 bases at V and 3 bases at J; junction bases unmatched: 9. Germline CDR1 and CDR2: MNHNS and SASEGT. CDR3 in DNA: TGTGCCAGCAGTGAAAGGGGGCGAGGGTCGGACACTGAAGCTTTCTTT. Translation gives CASSERGRGSDTEAFF.

CDR3: CASSQARTGTTDTQYF. Here the CDR3 DNA reads TGTGCCAGCAGCCAAGCCCGGACAGGGACCACAGATACGCAGTATTTT. The chain carries TRBV4-2 and TRBJ2-3; 8 positions match TRBD1. Germline-derived CDR1 and CDR2 are LGHNA and YNFKEQ. With 1 base clipped from V and 2 bases from J, the junction kept 5 bases outside the gene matches. The CDR3 is made up of 16 amino acids.

The V and J genes are TRBV9 and TRBJ1-1; D gene unclear. Trimming removed 3 bases from V and 3 bases from J, with 24 bases in between. The germline CDR1 and CDR2 sequences are SGDLS and YYNGEE. This CDR3 is 18 amino acids long. CDR3 sequence reads: CASSGRRGTGGVDTEAFF. The CDR3 nucleotides read TGTGCCAGCAGCGGACGTCGTGGTACGGGTGGGGTTGACACTGAAGCTTTCTTT. Looking up the rest from reference TRBV9 and TRBJ1-1 gives the full variable domain: DSGVTQTPKHLITATGQRVTLRCSPRSGDLSVYWYQQSLDQGLQFLIQYYNGEERAKGNILERFSAQQFPDLHSELNLSSLELGDSALYFCASSGRRGTGGVDTEAFFGQGTRLTVV.

J is TRBJ1-5 and V is TRBV30, with D possibly being TRBD1 (6 bases). CDR1 and CDR2 (germline): GTSNPN, SVGIG (reference sequence). The CDR3 loop spans 15 amino acids. V gave up 0 bases and J gave up 4 bases, with 13 bases separating them. Here the CDR3 reads CAWSVSGQRNQPQHF. DNA of the CDR3: TGTGCCTGGAGTGTTAGTGGACAGAGAAATCAGCCCCAGCATTTT.